This T cell receptor beta chain originates from a study of control samples from healthy donors and cancer patients (TCRdb year 2020). The receptor library was made with the immunoSEQ multiplex PCR assay. TCRdb retrieved this table from immuneACCESS and kept in-frame rearrangements only. Not all clones are present; in checked studies, unresolved V genes account for under half, and no reason is known for the remainder. Recorded for this sample are tens of thousands of clones; around 90% of them occurred a single time. Approximately 15% of the sample comes from the top ten. A word on this clone: The target of this receptor is not known. Per-nucleotide qualities are absent, and no much larger clonotype sits a single base away.

From the cysteine up to the phenylalanine, the CDR3 has a length of 15 residues. Only the CDR3 portion is preserved as DNA: 45 bases, with reading frame beginning at the first base. CDR1 and CDR2 are drawn from the germline V gene (reference sequence): GTSNPN, SVGIG. V sheds 3 bases and J sheds 0 bases, leaving 12 bases between their ends. The chain joins TRBV30 to TRBJ1-3; no D gene call is confident. The TCR sequence derives from a woman in her 70s in good health. Sequenced sample: blood. This receptor carries the CDR3 CAWSPLGNSGNTIYF. The DNA is TGTGCCTGGAGCCCCTTGGGAAACTCTGGAAACACCATATATTTT.